This T cell receptor (beta chain) emerged from a study of T cell changes during pregnancy in multiple sclerosis. The V gene lost 2 bases and the J gene lost 4 bases, with 11 bases spanning the gap. The CDR3 consists of 14 residues. CDR1 MDHEN and CDR2 SYDVKM come from the germline V gene. Profiled with immunoSEQ multiplex PCR; TCRdb holds only in-frame clones, not every one. The table lists roughly 61,000 clones, about 94% of them singletons, with just over 2.5% in the top ten. The material sequenced was CD8+ T cells from peripheral blood mononuclear cells, taken after pregnancy. The gene calls are TRBV28 and TRBJ1-1; D perhaps matches TRBD1 (6 bases). The TCR originated in a female donor with multiple sclerosis, enrolled in a pregnancy study. CDR3 in amino acids: CASSLAGVSTEAFF. In DNA form, the CDR3 reads TGTGCCAGCAGTTTAGCAGGGGTTAGCACTGAAGCTTTCTTT.